A single sample gave rise to the 6 T cell receptor beta chains below, sequenced in a study of shared clonotypes between healthy human individuals. Profiled with immunoSEQ multiplex PCR; TCRdb holds only in-frame clones, not every one. Among just over 2,000,000 clones listed, 90% to 95% were seen once. Sample: naive CD4+ T cells sorted from blood. Subset here: CD45RA+ positively selected. Receptor source: a man aged 18 to 35 in good health.

The J gene is TRBJ2-1, the V gene TRBV6-1; 9 bases line up with TRBD2. With V trimmed by 4 bases and J by 9 bases, 10 bases remained unmatched. Germline CDR1 MNHNS, CDR2 SASEGT. The CDR3 totals 15 residues. DNA for the CDR3: TGTGCCAGCAGTGGAAGGGTAGCGGGGGATAGTGAGCAGTTCTTC. Translated: CASSGRVAGDSEQFF.

The CDR3 DNA sequence: TGTGCCAGTAGGACCAAGGACCTCTCTGGAAACACCATATATTTT. This gives the protein CASRTKDLSGNTIYF. The genes are TRBV19 and TRBJ1-3; D unresolved. Trimming took 6 bases from V and 0 from J, leaving 12 bases between them. The CDR3 runs to 15 residues. CDR1 and CDR2 (germline): LNHDA, SQIVND (reference sequence).

This chain links TRBV7-6 with TRBJ2-7, with D perhaps given as TRBD1 or TRBD2 (6 bases each). V lost 3 bases to trimming and J lost 6 bases, with 15 bases between them. The CDR3 extends over 14 amino acids. The germline gives CDR1 SGHVS, CDR2 FNYEAQ. CDR3 sequence reads: CASSFLGGAGEQYF. In nucleotides, the CDR3 is TGTGCCAGCAGCTTTTTGGGGGGCGCGGGCGAGCAGTACTTC.

This chain links TRBV10-3 with TRBJ1-5; D remains ambiguous. The CDR3 consists of 14 residues. The V end was cut by 4 bases, the J end by 1 base, with 8 bases between. The germline V gene encodes CDR1 ENHRY and CDR2 SYGVKD. CDR3 sequence reads: CAISAADSNQPQHF. CDR3 coding DNA: TGTGCCATCAGTGCGGCCGACAGCAATCAGCCCCAGCATTTT.

The gene calls are TRBV4-1 and TRBJ2-1; possibly TRBD1 for D (5 bases). This CDR3 has 15 residues. Trimming shortened V by 0 bases and J by 4 bases, and 10 bases separated the two germline ends. Germline assignment: CDR1 MGHRA and CDR2 YSYEKL. Here the CDR3 DNA reads TGCGCCAGCAGCCAAGAAGGGGAAGGGTACAATGAGCAGTTCTTC. Protein sequence: CASSQEGEGYNEQFF.

The rearrangement links TRBV6-1 to TRBJ1-1; D possibly corresponds to TRBD1 (5 bases). Germline values: CDR1 MNHNS, CDR2 SASEGT. Trimming cost V 4 bases and J 6 bases, with 12 bases left between them. This CDR3 contains 13 residues. CDR3 sequence reads: CASSVDGASEAFF. CDR3 bases: TGTGCCAGCAGTGTCGATGGGGCCTCTGAAGCTTTCTTT.